These T cell receptor beta chains were read from a single sample in a study of T cell repertoires in ileal Crohn's disease. Sequencing was performed with immunoSEQ multiplex PCR; in TCRdb, only in-frame clones are kept and a portion is missing. The table shows more than 11,000 clones, with nearly 80% occurring only once. Sequencing was done on a sample of ileal tissue. The source of these receptors is an adult with Crohn's disease. The CDR3 runs from the conserved cysteine through the conserved F or W. The order of the fields is V gene, clone size, J gene, D gene, CDR3 DNA, CDR3 protein. D genes are given only for firm matches. Size values are once, few and many counts, or a class for expanded clones, and some rows have none.

V gene: TRBV11-2
clone size: -
J gene: TRBJ2-2
D gene: TRBD2
CDR3 DNA: TGTGCCAGCAGCAACCGCGGGGGGGGCACCGGGGAGCTGTTTTTT
CDR3 protein: CASSNRGGGTGELFF

V gene: TRBV11-3
clone size: few
J gene: TRBJ2-1
D gene: TRBD2
CDR3 DNA: TGTGCCAGCAGCTTAGTGGCGGGAGCAAGCTCCTACAATGAGCAGTTCTTC
CDR3 protein: CASSLVAGASSYNEQFF

V gene: TRBV12-5
clone size: -
J gene: TRBJ1-1
D gene: -
CDR3 DNA: TGTGCTAGTGGTTTGGCCGACACCGGCACTGAAGCTTTCTTT
CDR3 protein: CASGLADTGTEAFF

V gene: TRBV11-3
clone size: -
J gene: TRBJ2-1
D gene: -
CDR3 DNA: TGTGCCAGCAGCTTAGGGTGGCAGGGGAGTGATGAGCAGTTCTTC
CDR3 protein: CASSLGWQGSDEQFF

V gene: TRBV30
clone size: -
J gene: TRBJ1-1
D gene: -
CDR3 DNA: TGTGCCTGGAGTGGTCCAGTGGAAGCTTTCTTT
CDR3 protein: CAWSGPVEAFF

V gene: TRBV4-1
clone size: few
J gene: TRBJ2-6
D gene: TRBD2
CDR3 DNA: TGCGCCAGCAGCCGGACTAGCGGCTCTGGGGCCAACGTCCTGACTTTC
CDR3 protein: CASSRTSGSGANVLTF

V gene: TRBV19
clone size: -
J gene: TRBJ1-1
D gene: -
CDR3 DNA: TGTGCCAGTAACCGCGCCACTGAAGCTTTCTTT
CDR3 protein: CASNRATEAFF

V gene: TRBV2
clone size: -
J gene: TRBJ1-1
D gene: -
CDR3 DNA: TGTGCCAGCAGGCGGTCCCCGAACACTGAAGCTTTCTTT
CDR3 protein: CASRRSPNTEAFF

V gene: TRBV4-1
clone size: -
J gene: TRBJ1-2
D gene: -
CDR3 DNA: TGCGCCAGCAGCCACCCACAGGGAAACTATGGCTACACCTTC
CDR3 protein: CASSHPQGNYGYTF

V gene: TRBV6-1
clone size: -
J gene: TRBJ2-5
D gene: TRBD2
CDR3 DNA: TGTGCCAGCAGTGAACTAGCGGGGGGGCAAGAGACCCAGTACTTC
CDR3 protein: CASSELAGGQETQYF

V gene: TRBV6-1
clone size: -
J gene: TRBJ1-4
D gene: -
CDR3 DNA: TGTGCCAGCAGTGAACCCCACAGGTTGGATAATGAAAAACTGTTTTTT
CDR3 protein: CASSEPHRLDNEKLFF

V gene: TRBV19
clone size: few
J gene: TRBJ2-1
D gene: -
CDR3 DNA: TGTGCCAGTAGTTTCCTATCACAGAACTCCTACAATGAGCAGTTCTTC
CDR3 protein: CASSFLSQNSYNEQFF

V gene: TRBV12-5
clone size: -
J gene: TRBJ2-2
D gene: -
CDR3 DNA: TGTGCTAGTGGTTTGGATACACATCCCGGGGAGCTGTTTTTT
CDR3 protein: CASGLDTHPGELFF

V gene: TRBV19
clone size: -
J gene: TRBJ1-2
D gene: TRBD1
CDR3 DNA: TGTGCCAGTAGCCCGCCCGGGACAGGGGGCAGCTATGGCTACACCTTC
CDR3 protein: CASSPPGTGGSYGYTF

V gene: TRBV30
clone size: -
J gene: TRBJ2-7
D gene: TRBD1
CDR3 DNA: TGTGCCTGGAGTCAGAAGGGCGGCCGGGACAGGTCCTACGAGCAGTACTTC
CDR3 protein: CAWSQKGGRDRSYEQYF

V gene: TRBV6-1
clone size: -
J gene: TRBJ1-1
D gene: -
CDR3 DNA: TGTGCCAGCAGTGAAACGCAGGGAGGGGGCACTGAAGCTTTCTTT
CDR3 protein: CASSETQGGGTEAFF

V gene: TRBV11-1
clone size: few
J gene: TRBJ1-1
D gene: -
CDR3 DNA: TGTGCCAGCAGCCGCCTAGGCGGGGCTGAAGCTTTCTTT
CDR3 protein: CASSRLGGAEAFF

V gene: TRBV10-3
clone size: once
J gene: TRBJ2-3
D gene: TRBD2
CDR3 DNA: TGTGCCATCAGCCGGGGGGGCGACACAGATACGCAGTATTTT
CDR3 protein: CAISRGGDTDTQYF

V gene: TRBV29-1
clone size: once
J gene: TRBJ2-7
D gene: TRBD1
CDR3 DNA: TGCAGCGCGACAGGGTACTCCTACGAGCAGTACTTC
CDR3 protein: CSATGYSYEQYF

V gene: TRBV6-5
clone size: -
J gene: TRBJ2-1
D gene: TRBD1
CDR3 DNA: TGTGCCAGCAGCCGAGCAGGACAGGGGTTGGATGAGCAGTTCTTC
CDR3 protein: CASSRAGQGLDEQFF

V gene: TRBV5-1
clone size: -
J gene: TRBJ2-1
D gene: TRBD2
CDR3 DNA: TGCGCCAGCAGCCCTACTAGCGGGGTGGGTGAGCAGTTCTTC
CDR3 protein: CASSPTSGVGEQFF

V gene: TRBV6-4
clone size: -
J gene: TRBJ2-1
D gene: TRBD2
CDR3 DNA: TGTGCCAGCAGTGACGGGACTAGACCTCCGTTCTTC
CDR3 protein: CASSDGTRPPFF

V gene: TRBV29-1
clone size: medium-sized
J gene: TRBJ2-7
D gene: -
CDR3 DNA: TGCAGCGTAGCCCTCACTAGCTACGAGCAGTACTTC
CDR3 protein: CSVALTSYEQYF